This passage covers 25 T cell receptor beta chains from one sample sequenced in a study of T cells in Graves' hyperthyroidism and ophthalmopathy. Amplification targeted TCR beta CDR3 regions from RNA transcripts. HTBI primers were the set used in a first-round RT-PCR of the TCR CDR3. TCRdb re-derived calls from the multiplex PCR reads in MiXCR, one entry per CDR3 protein. The table includes approximately 640,000 distinct CDR3 sequences, 15% to 20% detected once. The sequenced sample was blood. The receptors were sampled from a woman aged 25 to 39 with Graves' hyperthyroidism.

The chain is built from TRBV3-1 and TRBJ2-7, with D possibly matching TRBD1 (6 bases). Trimming pared 2 bases from V and 0 bases from J, leaving 11 bases between. CDR3 length: 15 residues. In germline, CDR1 is LGHDT, CDR2 YNNKEL (reference sequence). The CDR3 is CASSQLDRNSYEQYF. CDR3 coding DNA: TGTGCCAGCAGCCAACTCGACAGGAACTCCTACGAGCAGTACTTC.

In its sample, this clonotype was seen many times. V and J are TRBV27 and TRBJ2-1, with 11 bases identical to TRBD2. Germline loops: CDR1 MNHEY, CDR2 SMNVEV (reference sequence). The CDR3 sequence is 16 residues long. The V segment lost 5 bases and the J segment 1 base; nucleotides outside the gene matches: 4. CDR3: CASSTIAGGSYNEQFF. In DNA form, the CDR3 reads TGTGCCAGCAGTACCATAGCGGGAGGGTCCTACAATGAGCAGTTCTTC.

CDR3 in amino acids: CASSMGPGQTESTEAFF. CDR3 bases: TGTGCCAGTAGTATGGGGCCGGGACAGACAGAAAGCACTGAAGCTTTCTTT. This chain uses TRBV19 with TRBJ1-1; 7 nucleotides agree with TRBD1. The germline gives CDR1 LNHDA, CDR2 SQIVND (reference sequence). The CDR3 length is 17 residues. Losses at the gene ends were 3 bases for V and 4 bases for J; bases not matched to a gene: 14.

This clonotype was detected ten times or more. The chain links TRBV12-3 or TRBV12-4 to TRBJ1-6; 8 bases fit TRBD1. The CDR3 covers 14 residues. The J segment lost 10 bases and the V segment lost 5 bases, leaving 7 bases of the junction unmatched. DNA for the CDR3: TGTGCCAGCAGTCCAACAGGGGGTGACTCACCCCTCCACTTT. Translation gives CASSPTGGDSPLHF.

This clonotype was detected many times. This chain connects TRBV28 to TRBJ2-7; D gene ambiguous. This CDR3 has 14 residues. Germline V CDR1 and CDR2: MDHEN, SYDVKM. V was pared by 3 bases and J by 3 bases, with 12 bases between. The CDR3 DNA sequence: TGTGCCAGCAGTTTGCGGATTTACAGCTACGAGCAGTACTTC. Translating it yields CASSLRIYSYEQYF.

This clonotype has at least ten counts. CDR3 sequence reads: CASSSGQGHGYTF. CDR3 DNA sequence: TGCGCCAGCAGCTCCGGACAGGGTCATGGCTACACCTTC. V is TRBV5-1 and J is TRBJ1-2; 8 bases match TRBD1. The CDR3 contains 13 residues. Germline CDR1 reads SGHRS; CDR2 reads YFSETQ. V shed 3 bases and J 6 bases; nucleotides not matched to a gene: 4.

This clonotype was seen only a few times. V usage is TRBV19 and J usage is TRBJ1-1; D unclear. The CDR3 loop spans 12 amino acids. Trimming cost V 5 bases and J 7 bases, with 11 bases left between them. Germline values: CDR1 LNHDA, CDR2 SQIVND (reference sequence). In nucleotides, the CDR3 is TGTGCCAGTAGTGCAGGCGGGGTTGAAGCTTTCTTT. It is translated as CASSAGGVEAFF.

V usage is TRBV9 and J usage is TRBJ1-1, with D possibly TRBD1 on 5 matching bases. There are 14 residues in the CDR3. Trimming took off 3 bases at V and 0 bases at J, with 9 bases between the two ends. Germline CDR1 and CDR2: SGDLS and YYNGEE. CDR3 protein: CASSGQSMNTEAFF. The CDR3 DNA is TGTGCCAGCAGCGGACAGAGCATGAACACTGAAGCTTTCTTT.

There are many counts of this clonotype. This chain uses TRBV7-2 with TRBJ2-1; unclear D gene. Trimming shortened V by 1 base and J by 9 bases, and 4 bases separated the two germline ends. Per the germline V gene, CDR1 is SGHTA and CDR2 is FQGNSA. This CDR3 comprises 11 residues. The CDR3 region has the DNA TGTGCCAGCAGCTTAGGGATTGAGCAGTTCTTC. This sequence encodes CASSLGIEQFF. The entire variable domain, with the rest obtained from reference TRBV7-2 and TRBJ2-1, is as follows: GAGVSQSPSNKVTEKGKDVELRCDPISGHTALYWYRQSLGQGLEFLIYFQGNSAPDKSGLPSDRFSAERTGGSVSTLTIQRTQQEDSAVYLCASSLGIEQFFGPGTRLTVL.

The chain couples TRBV7-2 to TRBJ2-7; 10 bases match TRBD2. Trimming at V came to 6 bases and at J to 4 bases, leaving 3 bases not matched to a gene. The germline V gene encodes CDR1 SGHTA and CDR2 FQGNSA. The CDR3 has 13 residues. The CDR3 bases are TGTGCCAGCAGACTAGCGGGATATTACGAGCAGTACTTC. It codes for CASRLAGYYEQYF. The full variable domain, in which reference TRBV7-2 and TRBJ2-7 provide the parts outside the CDR3, is GAGVSQSPSNKVTEKGKDVELRCDPISGHTALYWYRQSLGQGLEFLIYFQGNSAPDKSGLPSDRFSAERTGGSVSTLTIQRTQQEDSAVYLCASRLAGYYEQYFGPGTRLTVT.

This clonotype was counted many times. J is TRBJ1-4 and V is TRBV28; 9 bases align to TRBD1. The CDR3 length is 15 residues. Losses at the gene ends were 5 bases for V and 7 bases for J; bases not matched to a gene: 8. Per the germline V gene, CDR1 is MDHEN and CDR2 is SYDVKM. The CDR3 DNA is TGTGCCAGCAGTGCCTACAGGGGGCTTTCTGAAAAACTGTTTTTT. It translates to CASSAYRGLSEKLFF.

The V and J genes are TRBV19 and TRBJ1-4; D not certain. Deletions cut 7 bases from V and 0 bases from J, with 15 bases between. Germline CDR1 LNHDA, CDR2 SQIVND (reference sequence). The CDR3 consists of 16 residues. The CDR3 DNA reads TGTGCCAGTAAAAATGGCGGTGGACCAACTAATGAAAAACTGTTTTTT. This codes for CASKNGGGPTNEKLFF.

This clonotype has ten or more counts. This chain connects TRBV28 to TRBJ1-1, with 7 bases fitting TRBD1. Germline loops: CDR1 MDHEN, CDR2 SYDVKM. V shed 6 bases, J shed 6 bases, and the junction held 13 bases outside the gene matches. The CDR3 spans 15 residues. CDR3 bases: TGTGCCAGCAGCTTGACAGGGTTCAATCGGGCTGAAGCTTTCTTT. Amino acids: CASSLTGFNRAEAFF.

The chain joins TRBV2 to TRBJ2-5, with TRBD2 matching 15 bases. Losses at the gene ends were 7 bases for V and 5 bases for J; bases not matched to a gene: 2. Germline CDR1 is SNHLY and CDR2 is FYNNEI. The CDR3 has 14 amino acids. DNA of the CDR3: TGTGCCAGCACAGGACTAGCGGGAGGGGAGACCCAGTACTTC. Translated: CASTGLAGGETQYF.

This clonotype was seen repeatedly, ten times or more. The J gene is TRBJ1-5, the V gene TRBV20-1, with a weak D call TRBD1 (6 bases). The CDR3 is 13 amino acids. The germline V gene has CDR1 DFQATT and CDR2 SNEGSKA (reference sequence). Trimming pared 3 bases from V and 5 bases from J, leaving 11 bases between. The CDR3 sequence is CSASGGRDQPQHF. For the CDR3, the DNA is TGCAGTGCTAGCGGGGGCCGGGATCAGCCCCAGCATTTT.

The chain couples TRBV3-1 to TRBJ2-1; 7 nucleotides match TRBD2. The CDR3 loop spans 16 amino acids. Losses at the gene ends were 5 bases for V and 0 bases for J; bases not matched to a gene: 7. Germline lookup yields CDR1 LGHDT and CDR2 YNNKEL (reference sequence). The CDR3 reads CASSSLAGFSYNEQFF. CDR3 nucleotide sequence: TGTGCCAGCAGCTCCTTAGCGGGCTTCTCCTACAATGAGCAGTTCTTC.

This clonotype was detected ten times or more. The chain is built from TRBV30 and TRBJ1-2; TRBD1 matches at 11 bases. This CDR3 has 15 amino acids. The V gene's germline CDR1 is GTSNPN and CDR2 SVGIG (reference sequence). The trim removed 0 bases at V and 8 bases at J, leaving 8 bases unmatched. The CDR3 sequence: CAWSVAPGQGEGYTF. The CDR3 coding sequence is TGTGCCTGGAGTGTCGCCCCGGGACAGGGGGAGGGCTACACCTTC.

In its sample, this clonotype was seen many times. The CDR3 DNA sequence: TGCGCCAGCAGCCCGCAGCGGTTTACCTACGAGCAGTACTTC. As protein: CASSPQRFTYEQYF. The genes are TRBV5-1 and TRBJ2-7; the D gene is possibly TRBD2 (5 bases). Trimming shortened V by 4 bases and J by 2 bases, and 13 bases separated the two germline ends. The CDR3 length is 14 residues. CDR1 and CDR2 (germline): SGHRS, YFSETQ.

The sample holds many counts of this clonotype. This rearrangement joins TRBV28 to TRBJ2-7; 13 bases map to TRBD2. Germline trimming cut 1 base from V and 3 bases from J; bases unmatched to any gene: 6. CDR3 length: 17 amino acids. Germline V gives CDR1 MDHEN, CDR2 SYDVKM. CDR3 loop: CASSLSTGTSGNYEQYF. CDR3 DNA: TGTGCCAGCAGTTTATCCACCGGGACTAGCGGGAACTACGAGCAGTACTTC.

On this clonotype: A much more abundant neighbour one base away suggests this may be a read error. J is TRBJ1-5 and V is TRBV2; D is undetermined. The CDR3 sequence is 13 residues long. Germline CDR1 SNHLY, CDR2 FYNNEI. Here the CDR3 DNA reads TGTCCCAGCAGTGGCAGGCCCAATCAGCCCCAGCATTTT. Translation gives CPSSGRPNQPQHF.

The rearrangement links TRBV28 to TRBJ2-6; D is tentatively TRBD1 or TRBD2 (6 bases each). Deletions cut 5 bases from V and 4 bases from J, with 12 bases between. The length of the CDR3 is 15 residues. Germline V gene lookup returns CDR1 MDHEN and CDR2 SYDVKM. The DNA of the CDR3 is TGTGCCAGCAGTCGGGGGCGCGCAGGGGCCAACGTCCTGACTTTC. Protein sequence: CASSRGRAGANVLTF.

The rearrangement links TRBV28 to TRBJ1-6, with 12 bases matching TRBD1. The V gene end was trimmed by 4 bases and the J gene end by 10 bases; junction bases not matched to a gene: 8. Germline values: CDR1 MDHEN, CDR2 SYDVKM. This CDR3 comprises 16 residues. The CDR3 bases are TGTGCCAGCAGTTCACAAGGGACAGGGGGCGGCTCACCCCTCCACTTT. This translates into CASSSQGTGGGSPLHF. Together with reference TRBV28 and TRBJ1-6, the CDR3 gives the full variable domain: DVKVTQSSRYLVKRTGEKVFLECVQDMDHENMFWYRQDPGLGLRLIYFSYDVKMKEKGDIPEGYSVSREKKERFSLILESASTNQTSMYLCASSSQGTGGGSPLHFGNGTRLTVT.

The chain links TRBV4-3 to TRBJ1-1; D unclear. V dropped 0 bases and J dropped 1 base, with 15 bases sitting between them. Germline CDR1 reads LGHNA; CDR2 reads YSLEER. There are 17 residues in the CDR3. As DNA, the CDR3 is TGCGCCAGCAGCCAAGAACCCCAAACTGTTGGGAACACTGAAGCTTTCTTT. Protein product: CASSQEPQTVGNTEAFF.

This clonotype was seen a handful of times. In nucleotides, the CDR3 is TGTGCCAGCAGACTAACCGGAAACACCATATATTTT. Residues: CASRLTGNTIYF. The rearrangement links TRBV14 to TRBJ1-3; the D is unclear. This CDR3 spans 12 amino acids. V shed 6 bases and J shed 4 bases, with 7 bases lying between them. Germline V CDR1 and CDR2: SGHDN, FVKESK. The full variable domain, rest sourced from reference TRBV14 and TRBJ1-3, is EAGVTQFPSHSVIEKGQTVTLRCDPISGHDNLYWYRRVMGKEIKFLLHFVKESKQDESGMPNNRFLAERTGGTYSTLKVQPAELEDSGVYFCASRLTGNTIYFGEGSWLTVV.

In the case of this clonotype: A much larger clone lies a single base off, so this may be a read error. The J gene is TRBJ2-2, the V gene TRBV30; D call uncertain. The CDR3 sequence is 12 residues long. The germline V gene encodes CDR1 GTSNPN and CDR2 SVGIG (reference sequence). V was shortened by 8 bases and J by 12 bases, with 19 bases between the two germline ends. The CDR3 spells CARSSTSVQLFF. The CDR3, as DNA: TGTGCCAGGTCTTCGACGTCGGTTCAGCTGTTTTTT.